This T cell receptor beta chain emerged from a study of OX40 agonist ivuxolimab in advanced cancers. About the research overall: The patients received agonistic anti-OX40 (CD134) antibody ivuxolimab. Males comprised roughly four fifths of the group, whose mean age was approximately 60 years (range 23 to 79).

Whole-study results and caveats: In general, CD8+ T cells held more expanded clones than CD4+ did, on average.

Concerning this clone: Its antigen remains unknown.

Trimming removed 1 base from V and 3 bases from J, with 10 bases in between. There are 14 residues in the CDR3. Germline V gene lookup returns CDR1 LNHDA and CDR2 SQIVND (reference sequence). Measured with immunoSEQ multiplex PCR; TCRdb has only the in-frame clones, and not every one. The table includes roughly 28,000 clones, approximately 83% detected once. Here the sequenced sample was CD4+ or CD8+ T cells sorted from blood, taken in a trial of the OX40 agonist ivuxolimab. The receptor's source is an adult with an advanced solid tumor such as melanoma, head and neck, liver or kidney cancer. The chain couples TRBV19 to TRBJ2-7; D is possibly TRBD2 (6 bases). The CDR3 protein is CASSIGGTDYEQYF. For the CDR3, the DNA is TGTGCCAGTAGTATAGGCGGGACGGACTACGAGCAGTACTTC.